This T cell receptor beta chain emerged from a study of cytomegalovirus exposure and HLA in healthy donors. In this sample, this clone turned up a few times. This CDR3 is built from 15 residues. V was clipped by 4 bases and J by 1 base, with 11 bases between them. Germline V gene data show CDR1 as SGHRS and CDR2 as YFSETQ. PCR was performed using 60 Vbeta and 13 Jbeta primers. Sequenced by immunoSEQ multiplex PCR; TCRdb stores in-frame clones only, minus some. In the table there are about 130,000 clones, approximately 61% of which are singletons. The chain carries TRBV5-1 and TRBJ2-2; tentative D call: TRBD1 (5 bases). The sample consisted of PBMCs. The source of this sequence is a human donor in good health. The CDR3 sequence: CASSSMGQNTGELFF. The CDR3 bases are TGCGCCAGCAGCAGCATGGGGCAGAACACCGGGGAGCTGTTTTTT.